The next 8 T cell receptor beta chains were all read from a single sample in a study of cytomegalovirus exposure and HLA in healthy donors. PCR amplification relied on 60 Vbeta primers (plus 13 Jbeta primers). Clones were read by immunoSEQ multiplex PCR, and TCRdb kept only the in-frame ones, dropping some. The sample lists about 220,000 clones; approximately 88% were seen once. Sequencing was carried out using PBMCs. The receptor set was obtained from a boy aged 2 to 10 in good health and CMV-seronegative.

The V call is TRBV12-5, the J call TRBJ2-7, with a weak D call TRBD2 (5 bases). Trimming cost V 8 bases and J 1 base, with 12 bases left between them. Germline CDR1 LGHNT, CDR2 FRNRAP. CDR3 length: 13 residues. The CDR3 spells CASTRAASYEQYF. The CDR3 DNA reads TGTGCTAGTACTAGGGCCGCTTCCTACGAGCAGTACTTC.

V is TRBV25-1 and J is TRBJ2-7; D possibly corresponds to TRBD2 (6 bases). The V end lost 1 base, the J end lost 5 bases, and 6 bases lay between the germline ends. This CDR3 has 12 amino acids. The germline V gene has CDR1 MGHDK and CDR2 SYGVNS. CDR3 sequence: CASSEWGDEQYF. CDR3 nucleotides: TGTGCCAGCAGTGAATGGGGGGACGAGCAGTACTTC.

The chain links TRBV13 to TRBJ2-5, with a tentative D call TRBD1 (5 bases). Germline V CDR1 and CDR2: PRHDT, FYEKMQ (reference sequence). Trimming left V 4 bases short and J 10 bases short, with 19 bases between. This CDR3 has 14 amino acids. This CDR3 is CASSYGRGQELQYF. In DNA, the CDR3 is TGTGCCAGCAGCTACGGAAGGGGCCAAGAACTCCAGTACTTC.

The V call is TRBV7-9, the J call TRBJ2-7, with a possible D match to TRBD2 (5 bases). The length of the CDR3 is 15 residues. V was clipped by 1 base and J by 4 bases, with 14 bases between them. In germline, CDR1 is SEHNR, CDR2 FQNEAQ (reference sequence). The CDR3 nucleotides read TGTGCCAGCAGCTTAGTTAACCCGGGGAATTACGAGCAGTACTTC. Amino acids: CASSLVNPGNYEQYF. Full variable domain (rest looked up from reference TRBV7-9 and TRBJ2-7): DTGVSQNPRHKITKRGQNVTFRCDPISEHNRLYWYRQTLGQGPEFLTYFQNEAQLEKSRLLSDRFSAERPKGSFSTLEIQRTEQGDSAMYLCASSLVNPGNYEQYFGPGTRLTVT.

The chain employs TRBV4-1 and TRBJ2-2; possibly TRBD1 for D (6 bases). The CDR3 covers 18 residues. V was pared by 0 bases and J by 0 bases, with 14 bases between. Germline V lookup: CDR1 MGHRA, CDR2 YSYEKL. CDR3 DNA sequence: TGCGCCAGCAGCCAAGACCTACTAGGGGGATCGAACACCGGGGAGCTGTTTTTT. Its translation: CASSQDLLGGSNTGELFF.

The chain recombines TRBV6-4 with TRBJ1-1; possible D gene TRBD1, 5 bases. Germline V CDR1 and CDR2: MRHNA, SNTAGT. The length of the CDR3 is 11 residues. V was clipped by 6 bases and J by 4 bases, with 6 bases between them. CDR3 residues: CASRRGTEAFF. CDR3 bases: TGTGCCAGCAGAAGGGGCACTGAAGCTTTCTTT.

This rearrangement joins TRBV2 to TRBJ2-1, with a tentative D call TRBD2 (7 bases). Trimming stripped 7 bases from V and 0 bases from J, with 22 bases between. The CDR3 is 18 residues long. CDR1 is SNHLY and CDR2 is FYNNEI in the germline V gene. CDR3 residues: CASKGVWGGKSSYNEQFF. The CDR3 bases are TGTGCCAGCAAGGGTGTGTGGGGGGGCAAGAGCTCCTACAATGAGCAGTTCTTC.

CDR3: CASSPPGGGPYEQYF. The CDR3 DNA follows: TGTGCCAGCAGCCCACCCGGGGGAGGCCCCTACGAGCAGTACTTC. The V gene is TRBV7-9, the J gene TRBJ2-7; a weak D match, TRBD2 (6 bases). The V end was cut by 5 bases, the J end by 2 bases, with 16 bases between. The germline gives CDR1 SEHNR, CDR2 FQNEAQ (reference sequence). The CDR3 runs 15 residues.